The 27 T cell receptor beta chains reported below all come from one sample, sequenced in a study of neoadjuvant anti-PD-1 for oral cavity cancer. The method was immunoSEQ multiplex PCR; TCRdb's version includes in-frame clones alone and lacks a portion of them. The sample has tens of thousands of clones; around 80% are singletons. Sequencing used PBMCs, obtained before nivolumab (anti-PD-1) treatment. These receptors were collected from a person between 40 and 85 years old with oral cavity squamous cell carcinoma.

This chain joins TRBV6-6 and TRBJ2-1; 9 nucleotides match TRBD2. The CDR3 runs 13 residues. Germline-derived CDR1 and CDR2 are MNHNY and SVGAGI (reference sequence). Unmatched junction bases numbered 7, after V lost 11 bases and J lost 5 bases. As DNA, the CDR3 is TGTGCCTCGGGGCGGGAGGGAAACAATGAGCAGTTCTTC. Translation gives CASGREGNNEQFF.

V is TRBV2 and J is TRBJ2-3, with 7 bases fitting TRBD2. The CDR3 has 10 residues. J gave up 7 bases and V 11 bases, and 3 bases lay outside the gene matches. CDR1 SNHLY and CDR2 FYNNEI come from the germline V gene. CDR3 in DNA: TGTGCCGGGGGGGATAATACGCAGTATTTT. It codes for CAGGDNTQYF. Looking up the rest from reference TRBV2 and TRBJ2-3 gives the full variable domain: EPEVTQTPSHQVTQMGQEVILRCVPISNHLYFYWYRQILGQKVEFLVSFYNNEISEKSEIFDDQFSVERPDGSNFTLKIRSTKLEDSAMYFCAGGDNTQYFGPGTRLTVL.

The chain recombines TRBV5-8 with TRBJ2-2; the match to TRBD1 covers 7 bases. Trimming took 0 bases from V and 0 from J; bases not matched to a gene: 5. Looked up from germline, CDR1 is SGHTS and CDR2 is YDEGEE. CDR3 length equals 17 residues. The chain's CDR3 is CASSLGMQGANTGELFF. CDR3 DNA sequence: TGTGCCAGCAGCTTGGGGATGCAGGGGGCGAACACCGGGGAGCTGTTTTTT.

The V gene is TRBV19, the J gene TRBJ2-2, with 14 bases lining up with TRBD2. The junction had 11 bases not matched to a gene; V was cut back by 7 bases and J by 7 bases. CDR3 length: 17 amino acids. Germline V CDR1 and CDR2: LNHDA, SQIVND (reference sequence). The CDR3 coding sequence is TGTGCCAGTATTGCTGGAAGACTAGCGGGAGGGTTCGGGGAGCTGTTTTTT. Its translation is CASIAGRLAGGFGELFF.

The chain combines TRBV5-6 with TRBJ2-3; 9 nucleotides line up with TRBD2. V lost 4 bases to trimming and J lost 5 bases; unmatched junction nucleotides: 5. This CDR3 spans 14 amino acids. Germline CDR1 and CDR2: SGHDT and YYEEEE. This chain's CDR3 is CASSLAGPGDTQYF. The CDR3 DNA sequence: TGTGCCAGCAGCCTAGCGGGACCGGGAGATACGCAGTATTTT.

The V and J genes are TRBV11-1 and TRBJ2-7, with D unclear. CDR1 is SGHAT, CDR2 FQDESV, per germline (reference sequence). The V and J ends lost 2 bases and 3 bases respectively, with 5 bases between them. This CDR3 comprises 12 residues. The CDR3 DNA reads TGTGCCAGCAGCTTAATCAGCTACGAGCAGTACTTC. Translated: CASSLISYEQYF. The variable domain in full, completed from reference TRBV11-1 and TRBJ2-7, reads EAEVAQSPRYKITEKSQAVAFWCDPISGHATLYWYRQILGQGPELLVQFQDESVVDDSQLPKDRFSAERLKGVDSTLKIQPAELGDSAMYLCASSLISYEQYFGPGTRLTVT.

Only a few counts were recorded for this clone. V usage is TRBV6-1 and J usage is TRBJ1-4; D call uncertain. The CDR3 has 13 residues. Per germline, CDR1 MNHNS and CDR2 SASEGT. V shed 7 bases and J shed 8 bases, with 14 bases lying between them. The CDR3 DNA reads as TGTGCCAGCATTCGAGGGTTGGGAGAAAAACTGTTTTTT. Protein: CASIRGLGEKLFF.

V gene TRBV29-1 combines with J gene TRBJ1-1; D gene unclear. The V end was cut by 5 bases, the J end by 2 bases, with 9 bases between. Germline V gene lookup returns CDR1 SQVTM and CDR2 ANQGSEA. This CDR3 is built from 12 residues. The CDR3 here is CSVSHGNTEAFF. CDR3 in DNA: TGCAGCGTTAGTCACGGAAACACTGAAGCTTTCTTT.

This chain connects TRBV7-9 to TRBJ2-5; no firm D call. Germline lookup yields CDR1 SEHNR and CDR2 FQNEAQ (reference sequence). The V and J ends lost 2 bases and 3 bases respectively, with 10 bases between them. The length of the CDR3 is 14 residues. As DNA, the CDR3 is TGTGCCAGCAGCTTAAACGGCCTGAAAGAGACCCAGTACTTC. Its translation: CASSLNGLKETQYF.

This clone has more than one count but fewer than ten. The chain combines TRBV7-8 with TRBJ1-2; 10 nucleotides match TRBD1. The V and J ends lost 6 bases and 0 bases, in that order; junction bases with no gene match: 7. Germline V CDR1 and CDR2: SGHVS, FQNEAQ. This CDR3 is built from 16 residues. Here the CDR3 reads CASSEGQGSSNYGYTF. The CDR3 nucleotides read TGTGCCAGCAGTGAGGGACAGGGGTCCTCTAACTATGGCTACACCTTC.

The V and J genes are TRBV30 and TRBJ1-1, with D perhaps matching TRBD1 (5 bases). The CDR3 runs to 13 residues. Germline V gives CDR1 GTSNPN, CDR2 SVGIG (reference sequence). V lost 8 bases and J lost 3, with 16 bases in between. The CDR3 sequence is CASRVFSDTEAFF. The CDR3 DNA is TGTGCCAGCAGGGTATTTAGTGACACTGAAGCTTTCTTT.

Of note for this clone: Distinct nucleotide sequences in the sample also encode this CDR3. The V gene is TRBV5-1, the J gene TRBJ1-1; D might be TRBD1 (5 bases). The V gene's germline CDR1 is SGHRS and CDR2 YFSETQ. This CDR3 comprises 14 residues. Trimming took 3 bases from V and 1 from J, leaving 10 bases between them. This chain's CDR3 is CASSSLTGNTEAFF. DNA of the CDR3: TGCGCCAGCAGCTCACTTACAGGGAACACTGAAGCTTTCTTT.

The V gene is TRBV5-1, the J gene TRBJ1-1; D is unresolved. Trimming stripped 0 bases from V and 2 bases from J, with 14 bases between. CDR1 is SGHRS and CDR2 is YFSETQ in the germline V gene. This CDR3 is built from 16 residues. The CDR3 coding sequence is TGCGCCAGCAGCTTGGACGGAACGAGGCTAAACACTGAAGCTTTCTTT. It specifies CASSLDGTRLNTEAFF.

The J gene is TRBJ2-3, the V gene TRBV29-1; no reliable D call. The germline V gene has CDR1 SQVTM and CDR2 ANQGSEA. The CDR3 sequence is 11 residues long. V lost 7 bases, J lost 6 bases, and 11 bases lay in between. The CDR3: CSGSIEDTQYF. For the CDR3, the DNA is TGCAGCGGGTCGATTGAGGATACGCAGTATTTT.

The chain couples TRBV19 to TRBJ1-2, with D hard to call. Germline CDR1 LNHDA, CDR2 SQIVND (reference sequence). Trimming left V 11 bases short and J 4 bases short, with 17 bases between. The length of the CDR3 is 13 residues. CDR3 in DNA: TGTGCCTCTAAACTACCGGGCCCCTATGGCTACACCTTC. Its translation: CASKLPGPYGYTF.

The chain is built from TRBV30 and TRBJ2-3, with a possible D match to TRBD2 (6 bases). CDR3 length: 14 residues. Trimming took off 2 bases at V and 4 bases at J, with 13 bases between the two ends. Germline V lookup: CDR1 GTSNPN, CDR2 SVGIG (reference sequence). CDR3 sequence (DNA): TGTGCCTGGAGTCCAACTAGCTTGGCAGATACGCAGTATTTT. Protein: CAWSPTSLADTQYF.

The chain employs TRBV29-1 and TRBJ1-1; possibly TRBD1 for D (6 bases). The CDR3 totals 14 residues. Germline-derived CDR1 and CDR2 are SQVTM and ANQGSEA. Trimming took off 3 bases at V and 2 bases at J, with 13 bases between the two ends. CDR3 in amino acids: CSVDSGQPNTEAFF. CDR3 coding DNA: TGCAGCGTTGACTCTGGACAGCCAAACACTGAAGCTTTCTTT. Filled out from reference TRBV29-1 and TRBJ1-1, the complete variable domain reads SAVISQKPSRDICQRGTSLTIQCQVDSQVTMMFWYRQQPGQSLTLIATANQGSEATYESGFVIDKFPISRPNLTFSTLTVSNMSPEDSSIYLCSVDSGQPNTEAFFGQGTRLTVV.

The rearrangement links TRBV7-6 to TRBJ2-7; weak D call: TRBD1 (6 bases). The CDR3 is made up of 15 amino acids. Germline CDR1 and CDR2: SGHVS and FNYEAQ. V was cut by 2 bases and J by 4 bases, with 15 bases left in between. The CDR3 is CASSLSQGPGYEQYF. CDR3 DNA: TGTGCCAGCAGCTTAAGTCAGGGGCCAGGATACGAGCAGTACTTC.

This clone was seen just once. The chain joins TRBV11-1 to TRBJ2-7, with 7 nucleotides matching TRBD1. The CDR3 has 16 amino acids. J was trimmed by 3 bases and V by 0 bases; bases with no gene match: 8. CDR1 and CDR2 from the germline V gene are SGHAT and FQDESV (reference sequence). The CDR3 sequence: CASSLAGGRDNYEQYF. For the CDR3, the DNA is TGTGCCAGCAGCTTAGCAGGGGGCCGGGACAACTACGAGCAGTACTTC.

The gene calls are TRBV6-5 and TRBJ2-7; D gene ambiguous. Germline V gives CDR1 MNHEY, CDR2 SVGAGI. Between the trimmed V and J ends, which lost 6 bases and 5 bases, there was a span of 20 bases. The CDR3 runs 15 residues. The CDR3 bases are TGTGCCAGCAGGAGAGAGGCACCTAGTACCCACGAGCAGTACTTC. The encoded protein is CASRREAPSTHEQYF.

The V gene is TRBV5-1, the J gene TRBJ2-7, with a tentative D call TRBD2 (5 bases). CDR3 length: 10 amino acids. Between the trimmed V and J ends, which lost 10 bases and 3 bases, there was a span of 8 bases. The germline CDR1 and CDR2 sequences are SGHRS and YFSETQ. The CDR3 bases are TGCGCCGGAGAGGGCTACGAGCAGTACTTC. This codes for CAGEGYEQYF.

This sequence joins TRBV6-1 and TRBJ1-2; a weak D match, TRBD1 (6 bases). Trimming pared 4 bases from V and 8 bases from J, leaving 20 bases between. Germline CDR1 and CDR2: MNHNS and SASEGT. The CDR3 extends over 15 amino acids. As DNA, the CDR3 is TGTGCCAGCAGTGTGCAGGGGATGGTTTTAGGCGGCTACACCTTC. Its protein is CASSVQGMVLGGYTF.

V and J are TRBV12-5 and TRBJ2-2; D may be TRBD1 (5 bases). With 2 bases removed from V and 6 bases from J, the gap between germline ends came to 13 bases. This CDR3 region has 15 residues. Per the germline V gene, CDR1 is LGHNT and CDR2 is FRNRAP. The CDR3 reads CASGLFQGGAGELFF. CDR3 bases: TGTGCTAGTGGTTTGTTCCAGGGTGGGGCCGGGGAGCTGTTTTTT.

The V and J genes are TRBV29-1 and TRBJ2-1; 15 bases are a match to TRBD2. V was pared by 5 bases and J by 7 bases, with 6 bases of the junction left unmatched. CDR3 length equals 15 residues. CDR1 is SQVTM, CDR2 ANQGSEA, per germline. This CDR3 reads CSVSLGLAGGNEQFF. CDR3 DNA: TGCAGCGTTTCACTAGGACTAGCGGGAGGGAATGAGCAGTTCTTC.

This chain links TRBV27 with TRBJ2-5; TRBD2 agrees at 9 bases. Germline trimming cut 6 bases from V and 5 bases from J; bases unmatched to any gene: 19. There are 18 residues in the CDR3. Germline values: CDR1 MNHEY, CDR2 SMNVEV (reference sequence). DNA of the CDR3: TGTGCCAGCAGGCCCTACGGCATAGCGGGAGTCGTATGGGAGACCCAGTACTTC. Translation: CASRPYGIAGVVWETQYF.

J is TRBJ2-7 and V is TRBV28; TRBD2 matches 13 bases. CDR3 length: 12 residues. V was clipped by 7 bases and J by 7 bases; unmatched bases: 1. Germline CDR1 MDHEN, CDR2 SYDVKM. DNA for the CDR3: TGTGCCAGCAAGGGACTAGCGGGAGAGCAGTACTTC. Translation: CASKGLAGEQYF. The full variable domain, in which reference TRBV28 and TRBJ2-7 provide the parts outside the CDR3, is DVKVTQSSRYLVKRTGEKVFLECVQDMDHENMFWYRQDPGLGLRLIYFSYDVKMKEKGDIPEGYSVSREKKERFSLILESASTNQTSMYLCASKGLAGEQYFGPGTRLTVT.

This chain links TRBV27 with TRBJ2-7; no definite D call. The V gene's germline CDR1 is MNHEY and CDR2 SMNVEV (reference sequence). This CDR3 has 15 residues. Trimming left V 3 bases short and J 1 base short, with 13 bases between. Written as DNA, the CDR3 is TGTGCCAGCAGTTTGCAAGGCGGTTTTTCCTACGAGCAGTACTTC. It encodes CASSLQGGFSYEQYF.